A single sample gave rise to the 24 T cell receptor beta chains below, sequenced in a study of T-cell memory formation after mild COVID-19. One entry per CDR3 protein, called by TCRdb with MiXCR from the 5' RACE reads. This table holds around 260,000 distinct CDR3 sequences, around 15% found once. The sample taken for sequencing was PBMCs or a T cell subset sorted from them (not recorded which). Receptors were obtained from a man aged 18 to 35 who had mild COVID-19 (a few samples of this study predate the infection). Cell type and time point are not known.

The sample holds a few counts of this clonotype. V usage is TRBV5-6 and J usage is TRBJ2-1; the match to TRBD2 covers 9 bases. CDR1 and CDR2 (germline): SGHDT, YYEEEE. The CDR3 is 14 residues long. V lost 7 bases, J lost 4 bases, and 6 bases stayed unmatched. This CDR3 reads CASCSGGTYNEQFF. As DNA, the CDR3 is TGTGCCAGCTGTAGCGGGGGTACTTACAATGAGCAGTTCTTC.

The gene calls are TRBV14 and TRBJ2-5; D tentatively reads TRBD1 or TRBD2 (5 bases each). V was cut by 0 bases and J by 5 bases, with 10 bases left in between. The CDR3 runs 14 residues. Germline assignment: CDR1 SGHDN and CDR2 FVKESK. CDR3 amino acids: CASSQELGTETQYF. CDR3 DNA sequence: TGTGCCAGCAGCCAAGAATTAGGGACGGAGACCCAGTACTTC.

This clonotype has just a few counts. Here the CDR3 reads CATRGGRNQPQHF. The CDR3 nucleotides read TGTGCCACCAGGGGGGGGCGAAATCAGCCCCAGCATTTT. V and J are TRBV15 and TRBJ1-5; maybe TRBD1 (6 bases). Germline V lookup: CDR1 LNHNV, CDR2 YYDKDF (reference sequence). The CDR3 consists of 13 residues. Trimming took 6 bases from V and 4 from J, leaving 10 bases between them.

CDR3 DNA: TGTGCCAGCAGTTATGTGGATGCAGATACGCAGTATTTT. This translates into CASSYVDADTQYF. The chain couples TRBV6-2 or TRBV6-3 to TRBJ2-3; D is unclear. Germline CDR1 is MNHEY and CDR2 is SVGEGT. V lost 3 bases and J 4 bases, leaving 8 bases between the germline ends. The CDR3 totals 13 residues.

This clonotype has ten or more counts. The V gene is TRBV29-1, the J gene TRBJ1-1; possibly TRBD1 for D (5 bases). V lost 5 bases and J 3 bases, leaving 7 bases between the germline ends. The length of the CDR3 is 11 residues. The germline gives CDR1 SQVTM, CDR2 ANQGSEA. The chain's CDR3 is CSVRDDTEAFF. The CDR3 DNA reads as TGCAGCGTTCGGGACGACACTGAAGCTTTCTTT.

The V gene is TRBV28, the J gene TRBJ2-5; 8 positions match TRBD1. With 3 bases clipped from V and 4 bases from J, the junction kept 22 bases outside the gene matches. The germline gives CDR1 MDHEN, CDR2 SYDVKM. The CDR3 runs 20 residues. The chain's CDR3 is CASSFRLGLTGVLVGETQYF. DNA for the CDR3: TGTGCCAGCAGTTTCCGCCTTGGGTTGACAGGGGTTCTTGTAGGAGAGACCCAGTACTTC.

This clonotype was detected once. The chain has TRBV20-1 and TRBJ2-1; no definite D call. There are 15 residues in the CDR3. V was shortened by 0 bases and J by 0 bases, with 9 bases between the two germline ends. In germline, CDR1 is DFQATT, CDR2 SNEGSKA (reference sequence). The CDR3 loop reads CSARDWESSYNEQFF. CDR3 DNA sequence: TGCAGTGCTAGAGATTGGGAAAGCTCCTACAATGAGCAGTTCTTC.

The chain employs TRBV18 and TRBJ2-5, with a weak D call TRBD2 (5 bases). Germline lookup yields CDR1 KGHSH and CDR2 LQKENI. This CDR3 is built from 12 residues. V was cut by 3 bases and J by 5 bases, with 7 bases left in between. The CDR3 coding sequence is TGTGCCAGCTCACCGAGGGTCGAGACCCAGTACTTC. It yields the protein CASSPRVETQYF.

This clonotype was seen ten or more times. This rearrangement joins TRBV6-5 to TRBJ2-1; 8 nucleotides align to TRBD2. CDR1 is MNHEY, CDR2 SVGAGI, per germline. The ends lost 8 bases at V and 15 bases at J; junction bases unmatched: 15. The CDR3 spans 13 residues. The CDR3 DNA reads TGTGCCAGCCTCCCCCCAGGCGGGGGGCGGCGGTTCTTC. Protein sequence: CASLPPGGGRRFF.

The chain has TRBV7-9 and TRBJ2-5, with D perhaps being TRBD1 or TRBD2 (5 bases each). The CDR3 runs to 15 residues. CDR1 and CDR2 (germline): SEHNR, FQNEAQ (reference sequence). Trimming took 3 bases from V and 4 from J, leaving 15 bases between them. CDR3 protein: CASSFILGVRETQYF. The DNA for the CDR3 is TGTGCCAGCAGCTTTATCTTGGGGGTTAGAGAGACCCAGTACTTC.

The J gene is TRBJ1-1, the V gene TRBV7-9, with D unclear. The CDR3 consists of 13 residues. Trimming left V 4 bases short and J 4 bases short, with 10 bases between. Germline CDR1 is SEHNR and CDR2 is FQNEAQ (reference sequence). CDR3 DNA: TGTGCCAGCAGCTCTATTGGCGCCACTGAAGCTTTCTTT. Protein sequence: CASSSIGATEAFF.

This clonotype was recorded many times. The gene calls are TRBV4-3 and TRBJ2-7; TRBD1 might be the D (6 bases). Trimming pared 0 bases from V and 3 bases from J, leaving 6 bases between. Germline CDR1 and CDR2: LGHNA and YSLEER. CDR3 size: 13 residues. DNA for the CDR3: TGCGCCAGCAGCCAAGACAGGGGCTACGAGCAGTACGTC. As protein: CASSQDRGYEQYV.

This clonotype was counted ten times or more. The V gene is TRBV5-1, the J gene TRBJ2-2; no clear D. There are 12 residues in the CDR3. Per germline, CDR1 SGHRS and CDR2 YFSETQ. V was trimmed by 4 bases and J by 6 bases, leaving 7 bases between them. The DNA of the CDR3 is TGCGCCAGCAGCGAGCCGGCCGGGGAGCTGTTTTTT. Its translation is CASSEPAGELFF. Filled out from reference TRBV5-1 and TRBJ2-2, the complete variable domain reads KAGVTQTPRYLIKTRGQQVTLSCSPISGHRSVSWYQQTPGQGLQFLFEYFSETQRNKGNFPGRFSGRQFSNSRSEMNVSTLELGDSALYLCASSEPAGELFFGEGSRLTVL.

J is TRBJ2-5 and V is TRBV7-2; 11 nucleotides match TRBD1. The CDR3 has 15 amino acids. Unmatched junction bases numbered 7, after V lost 5 bases and J lost 5 bases. Germline V gene data show CDR1 as SGHTA and CDR2 as FQGNSA. The CDR3 DNA reads as TGTGCCAGCAGCCCGAGGGGGACAGGGGGTGAGACCCAGTACTTC. This translates into CASSPRGTGGETQYF.

The gene calls are TRBV11-2 and TRBJ2-1, with 8 nucleotides matching TRBD2. The length of the CDR3 is 14 residues. Germline trimming cut 3 bases from V and 9 bases from J; bases unmatched to any gene: 7. The germline V gene has CDR1 SGHAT and CDR2 FQNNGV. Written as DNA, the CDR3 is TGTGCCAGCAGCTTTCTCTCAGCGGGGGTTGAGCAGTTCTTC. Translating it yields CASSFLSAGVEQFF.

This clonotype has a handful of counts. This chain uses TRBV7-2 with TRBJ2-1; weak D call: TRBD2 (7 bases). The germline V gene has CDR1 SGHTA and CDR2 FQGNSA. The V end lost 5 bases, the J end lost 9 bases, and 23 bases lay between the germline ends. The CDR3 covers 16 residues. The CDR3 DNA reads as TGTGCCAGCAGCCCAAAAAGGGGGGGGGCAATTGGTGAGCAGTTCTTC. As protein: CASSPKRGGAIGEQFF. The full variable domain, in which reference TRBV7-2 and TRBJ2-1 provide the parts outside the CDR3, is GAGVSQSPSNKVTEKGKDVELRCDPISGHTALYWYRQSLGQGLEFLIYFQGNSAPDKSGLPSDRFSAERTGGSVSTLTIQRTQQEDSAVYLCASSPKRGGAIGEQFFGPGTRLTVL.

This clonotype was picked up a small number of times. The CDR3 is CASSADRGYGYTF. DNA for the CDR3: TGTGCCAGCAGTGCGGACAGGGGCTATGGCTACACCTTC. The V call is TRBV6-4, the J call TRBJ1-2; 9 bases match TRBD1. The germline gives CDR1 MRHNA, CDR2 SNTAGT. With 4 bases clipped from V and 4 bases from J, the junction kept 1 base outside the gene matches. The length of the CDR3 is 13 residues.

The rearrangement links TRBV10-3 to TRBJ2-7; D remains unclear. Trimming shortened V by 2 bases and J by 2 bases, and 7 bases separated the two germline ends. The germline V gene encodes CDR1 ENHRY and CDR2 SYGVKD. The CDR3 has 13 residues. CDR3 loop: CAISEDDTYEQYV. The CDR3, as DNA: TGTGCCATCAGTGAGGACGATACCTACGAGCAGTACGTC.

This clonotype has a handful of counts. The CDR3 here is CASSPQTGSGELFF. The CDR3 DNA is TGTGCCAGCAGCCCCCAGACAGGGTCCGGGGAGCTGTTTTTT. This chain links TRBV9 with TRBJ2-2; 7 nucleotides agree with TRBD1. The J segment lost 6 bases and the V segment lost 4 bases, leaving 6 bases of the junction unmatched. The germline gives CDR1 SGDLS, CDR2 YYNGEE. The CDR3 has 14 amino acids.

This sequence joins TRBV5-6 and TRBJ2-1; TRBD1 agrees at 7 bases. Trimming at V came to 1 base and at J to 2 bases, leaving 15 bases not matched to a gene. CDR1 and CDR2 from the germline V gene are SGHDT and YYEEEE. The CDR3 has 19 residues. The CDR3 here is CASSLLRGYRGGAYNEQFF. The CDR3 nucleotides read TGTGCCAGCAGCTTGTTGAGGGGATACAGGGGTGGCGCCTACAATGAGCAGTTCTTC.

The V and J genes are TRBV11-2 and TRBJ2-1; no clear D gene. V was trimmed by 3 bases and J by 10 bases, leaving 4 bases between them. The CDR3 extends over 10 amino acids. Per germline, CDR1 SGHAT and CDR2 FQNNGV. The chain's CDR3 is CASSLEEQFF. CDR3 coding DNA: TGTGCCAGCAGCTTGGAGGAGCAGTTCTTC.

This clonotype came up once. The chain links TRBV4-3 to TRBJ2-7, with D perhaps TRBD1 (5 bases). Germline V gives CDR1 LGHNA, CDR2 YSLEER. Between the trimmed V and J ends, which lost 0 bases and 2 bases, there was a span of 17 bases. The CDR3 extends over 17 amino acids. The CDR3 protein is CASSQDLAAGLTYEQYF. CDR3 sequence (DNA): TGCGCCAGCAGCCAAGATCTCGCGGCAGGGCTTACCTACGAGCAGTACTTC.

The chain has TRBV7-8 and TRBJ1-1; D call uncertain. The CDR3 loop spans 14 amino acids. In germline, CDR1 is SGHVS, CDR2 FQNEAQ. Trimming took off 3 bases at V and 0 bases at J, with 8 bases between the two ends. The DNA of the CDR3 is TGTGCCAGCAGCTTCAACAGCATGAACACTGAAGCTTTCTTT. Protein: CASSFNSMNTEAFF.

The chain links TRBV20-1 to TRBJ2-5; 7 bases fit TRBD2. Looked up from germline, CDR1 is DFQATT and CDR2 is SNEGSKA (reference sequence). This CDR3 has 15 residues. The J segment lost 9 bases and the V segment lost 3 bases, leaving 16 bases of the junction unmatched. DNA for the CDR3: TGCAGTGCTAGGGGGCAGGCGGGGGTGGAAATGGCCCAGTACTTC. This codes for CSARGQAGVEMAQYF.